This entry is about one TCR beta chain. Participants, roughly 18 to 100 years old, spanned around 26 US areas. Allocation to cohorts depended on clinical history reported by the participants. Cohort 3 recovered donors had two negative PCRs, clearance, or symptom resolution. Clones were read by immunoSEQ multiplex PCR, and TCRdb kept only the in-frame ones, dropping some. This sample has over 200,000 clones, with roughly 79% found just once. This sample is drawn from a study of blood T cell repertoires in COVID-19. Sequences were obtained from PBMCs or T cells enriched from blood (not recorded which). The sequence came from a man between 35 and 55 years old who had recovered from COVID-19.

CDR3 sequence: CASSLLANEQFF. In DNA form, the CDR3 reads TGTGCCAGCAGCTTACTAGCAAACGAGCAGTTCTTC. The genes are TRBV11-1 and TRBJ2-1; a possible D gene is TRBD2 (5 bases). The CDR3 runs to 12 residues. Germline V gene lookup returns CDR1 SGHAT and CDR2 FQDESV (reference sequence). V lost 2 bases to trimming and J lost 10 bases, with 9 bases between them.